The next 14 T cell receptor beta chains were all read from a single sample in a study of blood T cell repertoires in COVID-19. Assay: immunoSEQ multiplex PCR; the TCRdb copy retains only in-frame clones and omits some. The sample records about 260,000 clones, approximately 91% being singletons. Sequenced material: peripheral blood. The receptors originated from a person aged 18-30 years with COVID-19, enrolled during active disease.

The chain recombines TRBV19 with TRBJ2-5; possibly TRBD2 for D (5 bases). The ends were cut back, 3 bases at V and 8 bases at J, with 7 bases in the middle. CDR1 and CDR2 (germline): LNHDA, SQIVND (reference sequence). The CDR3 contains 11 residues. The CDR3 reads CASSMGRTQYF. CDR3 sequence (DNA): TGTGCCAGTAGTATGGGGAGAACCCAGTACTTC.

The chain is built from TRBV6-5 and TRBJ2-5; possibly TRBD2 for D (6 bases). Germline V gene lookup returns CDR1 MNHEY and CDR2 SVGAGI. Trimming cost V 4 bases and J 5 bases, with 11 bases left between them. The CDR3 has 13 residues. CDR3 sequence: CASSLSGRETQYF. In DNA, the CDR3 is TGTGCCAGCAGTTTATCGGGGAGGGAGACCCAGTACTTC.

V usage is TRBV3-1 (or the pseudogene TRBV3-2) and J usage is TRBJ2-5; weak D call: TRBD2 (6 bases). This CDR3 region has 15 residues. V was trimmed by 3 bases and J by 5 bases, leaving 16 bases between them. Germline assignment: CDR1 LGHDT and CDR2 YNNKEL (reference sequence). CDR3 region: CASSQLRGAGETQYF. DNA of the CDR3: TGTGCCAGCAGCCAGCTACGCGGGGCGGGGGAGACCCAGTACTTC.

V usage is TRBV29-1 and J usage is TRBJ2-5, with D possibly TRBD1 on 6 matching bases. The length of the CDR3 is 15 residues. CDR1 SQVTM and CDR2 ANQGSEA come from the germline V gene. The V and J ends lost 6 bases and 2 bases respectively, with 19 bases between them. The CDR3 spells CSVYSLWDNQETQYF. As DNA, the CDR3 is TGCAGCGTGTATAGTTTATGGGACAATCAAGAGACCCAGTACTTC.

The V call is TRBV7-9, the J call TRBJ2-3; 9 bases fit TRBD1. Trimming at V came to 4 bases and at J to 2 bases, leaving 4 bases not matched to a gene. The CDR3 consists of 15 residues. Germline CDR1 reads SEHNR; CDR2 reads FQNEAQ (reference sequence). CDR3 residues: CASSSGTGSTDTQYF. The CDR3 DNA is TGTGCCAGCAGCTCGGGGACAGGGTCCACAGATACGCAGTATTTT.

The rearrangement links TRBV5-4 to TRBJ1-1; possible D gene TRBD1, 5 bases. Trimming shortened V by 2 bases and J by 6 bases, and 5 bases separated the two germline ends. The CDR3 spans 11 residues. Germline lookup yields CDR1 SGHNT and CDR2 YYREEE (reference sequence). The CDR3 DNA reads as TGTGCCAGCAGCTTCAGGGCTGAAGCTTTCTTT. This translates into CASSFRAEAFF.

The chain links TRBV7-9 to TRBJ2-3; D might be TRBD2 (6 bases). This CDR3 contains 13 residues. V was cut by 3 bases and J by 4 bases, with 8 bases left in between. From germline, CDR1 is SEHNR and CDR2 FQNEAQ (reference sequence). CDR3 in DNA: TGTGCCAGCAGCTTCGGACTACCAGATACGCAGTATTTT. It yields the protein CASSFGLPDTQYF.

The genes are TRBV5-5 and TRBJ2-7; 9 positions match TRBD1. From germline, CDR1 is SGHKS and CDR2 YYEKEE (reference sequence). V was clipped by 4 bases and J by 4 bases; unmatched bases: 6. The CDR3 spans 14 residues. The CDR3 reads CASSPGQGPYEQYF. Here the CDR3 DNA reads TGTGCCAGCAGCCCGGGACAGGGACCTTACGAGCAGTACTTC.

The chain carries TRBV27 and TRBJ2-5; D perhaps matches TRBD2 (6 bases). With 2 bases removed from V and 4 bases from J, the gap between germline ends came to 11 bases. Germline V gives CDR1 MNHEY, CDR2 SMNVEV (reference sequence). This CDR3 is built from 14 residues. In DNA form, the CDR3 reads TGTGCCAGCAGTTTAACGGGAGAAGGAGAGACCCAGTACTTC. This codes for CASSLTGEGETQYF.

The gene calls are TRBV7-6 and TRBJ2-5; 14 bases are shared with TRBD2. The CDR3 totals 16 residues. Germline CDR1 and CDR2: SGHVS and FNYEAQ. Trimming removed 5 bases from V and 3 bases from J; junction bases left unmatched: 5. In nucleotides, the CDR3 is TGTGCCAGCAGCCGAAGACTAGCGGGAGGGAAAGAGACCCAGTACTTC. Translated: CASSRRLAGGKETQYF.

The chain combines TRBV7-9 with TRBJ2-7; the D gene is possibly TRBD1 (5 bases). CDR3 length: 13 residues. Deletions cut 1 base from V and 3 bases from J, with 7 bases between. In germline, CDR1 is SEHNR, CDR2 FQNEAQ (reference sequence). The DNA for the CDR3 is TGTGCCAGCAGCTTAGGCAGGGACTACGAGCAGTACTTC. Encoded protein: CASSLGRDYEQYF.

V and J are TRBV2 and TRBJ2-1; TRBD2 agrees at 11 bases. Trimming cost V 5 bases and J 7 bases; bases outside gene matches: 4. Germline CDR1 reads SNHLY; CDR2 reads FYNNEI. This CDR3 spans 14 amino acids. The CDR3, as DNA: TGTGCCAGCAGTCTCTGGACTAGCGGGAATGAGCAGTTCTTC. This gives the protein CASSLWTSGNEQFF.

V gene TRBV4-1 combines with J gene TRBJ1-4, with 8 bases that match TRBD1. Losses at the gene ends were 1 base for V and 5 bases for J; bases not matched to a gene: 6. CDR1 MGHRA and CDR2 YSYEKL come from the germline V gene. This CDR3 region has 16 residues. This chain's CDR3 is CASSQGETGVNEKLFF. Written as DNA, the CDR3 is TGCGCCAGCAGCCAAGGAGAGACAGGGGTGAATGAAAAACTGTTTTTT.

This clone was seen more than once but under ten times. This chain joins TRBV19 and TRBJ1-4, with D maybe TRBD1 (5 bases). Germline CDR1 is LNHDA and CDR2 is SQIVND (reference sequence). This CDR3 contains 13 residues. The germline V and J ends were trimmed by 6 bases and 7 bases, with 12 bases remaining between them. The CDR3 coding sequence is TGTGCCAGTAGGGGGCGGGATGGTGAAAAACTGTTTTTT. Translating gives CASRGRDGEKLFF. The full variable domain, its missing parts supplied by reference TRBV19 and TRBJ1-4, is DGGITQSPKYLFRKEGQNVTLSCEQNLNHDAMYWYRQDPGQGLRLIYYSQIVNDFQKGDIAEGYSVSREKKESFPLTVTSAQKNPTAFYLCASRGRDGEKLFFGSGTQLSVL.